This TCR beta chain appears in the sequencing data of a study of neurological immune-mediated disorders. Study results and caveats: The absence of shared CDR3 amino acid sequences among expanded clones across subjects suggests private repertoires in all groups.

Where libraries were unsorted, they were derived from 2 million PBMCs stored at -80 degrees C. This clonotype showed up many times. Antigen: not known. 5'RACE employing 10-nucleotide random UMIs yielded the cDNA. TCRdb re-derived calls from the 5' RACE reads in MiXCR, one entry per CDR3 protein. The data show 35,000 to 45,000 distinct CDR3 sequences, roughly 7.3% seen once. CDR3 size: 12 residues. Trimming removed 1 base from V and 3 bases from J, with 3 bases in between. Per the germline V gene, CDR1 is SEHNR and CDR2 is FQNEAQ (reference sequence). The gene calls are TRBV7-9 and TRBJ1-1, with D unresolved. Sequenced input: PBMCs. The TCR was taken from a woman aged 40 to 49 in good health. The CDR3 sequence: CASSLVYTEAFF. The CDR3 region has the DNA TGTGCCAGCAGCTTAGTATACACTGAAGCTTTCTTT.